This paragraph covers one TCR beta chain sequence. Its matching antigen is unknown. At one boundary the junction diverges from the germline segment, which might be a read error. This entry comes from a study of cytomegalovirus exposure and HLA in healthy donors. Study as a whole: The early release's HLA-typed donors yielded 65 million to 85 million unique TCRs. Researchers found that around 80% of over 350 genotyped donors fell within the Caucasian-associated ancestry cluster.

This CDR3 is 14 amino acids long. CDR1 is MDHEN and CDR2 is SYDVKM in the germline V gene. Whole-study results and caveats: Productive rates of about 90% or about 30% were seen for most TCR beta V segments in an earlier analysis. A further, later analysis showed that HLA-associated TCR beta chains (compared with equally common others) were more clonally expanded.

Researchers ran the PCR with 60 Vbeta and 13 Jbeta primers. Assay: immunoSEQ multiplex PCR; the TCRdb copy retains only in-frame clones and omits some. This sample yields tens of thousands of clones, of which 85% are seen a single time; about 10% belongs to the top ten. Sequenced sample: PBMCs. The rearrangement links TRBV28 to TRBJ2-2; a possible D gene is TRBD2 (5 bases). The receptor was derived from a female donor in good health and CMV-seronegative. The chain's CDR3 is CASVVRGGTGEPFF. In DNA, the CDR3 is TGTGCCAGCGTTGTAAGAGGTGGTACCGGGGAGCCGTTTTTT.